This entry concerns a single TCR beta chain. What it binds is unknown. This entry is derived from a study of T cell repertoires in aging, cancer and after chemotherapy. Looking at the study overall: The full dataset contained around 10 million TCR reads.

Trimming took off 6 bases at V and 6 bases at J, with 15 bases between the two ends. The CDR3 has 13 residues. A mixed TRB-A/B primer pool amplified rearranged TRB by multiplex touch-down PCR. TCRdb fed the multiplex PCR reads into MiXCR, producing one record per CDR3 protein. The table lists about 4,700 distinct CDR3 sequences, around 39% of them singletons. General study points: The repertoire data cannot show anything about immunological memory following chemotherapy.

Peripheral blood genomic DNA, not sorted cells or RNA, was the template. What was sequenced was blood. The chain employs TRBV12-3 or TRBV12-4 and TRBJ2-7; D possibly corresponds to TRBD1 (7 bases). The sequence was obtained from a human donor with a blood cancer. CDR3 DNA sequence: TGTGCCAGCAGCCTTGACAGGGAGGCCGAGCAGTACTTC. Translated: CASSLDREAEQYF.